The 21 T cell receptor beta chains listed next were all sequenced from one sample in a study of cytomegalovirus exposure and HLA in healthy donors. The PCR ran on 60 Vbeta and 13 Jbeta primers. The assay was immunoSEQ multiplex PCR, and TCRdb's table has in-frame clones only and misses some. Of about 59,000 clones listed, about 80% are singletons. The sample consisted of PBMCs. Every receptor here comes from a woman aged 40 to 50 in good health and CMV-seronegative.

This sequence joins TRBV30 and TRBJ2-1, with 12 bases lining up with TRBD2. The CDR3 consists of 16 residues. The germline V gene encodes CDR1 GTSNPN and CDR2 SVGIG (reference sequence). Trimming cost V 3 bases and J 1 base; bases outside gene matches: 4. CDR3 sequence: CAWRTSGSGSYNEQFF. CDR3 DNA sequence: TGTGCCTGGAGGACTAGCGGGAGTGGGTCCTACAATGAGCAGTTCTTC.

This CDR3 is CASISLGRTYEQYF. Written as DNA, the CDR3 is TGTGCCAGTATCTCGCTGGGGAGGACCTACGAGCAGTACTTC. The chain carries TRBV6-6 and TRBJ2-7, with D perhaps matching TRBD2 (6 bases). The CDR3 runs 14 residues. Germline V gives CDR1 MNHNY, CDR2 SVGAGI (reference sequence). V was pared by 9 bases and J by 2 bases, with 17 bases between.

This chain connects TRBV5-4 to TRBJ2-1, with 9 bases identical to TRBD2. V trimming: 6 bases; J trimming: 10 bases; junction bases outside the gene matches: 17. Germline lookup yields CDR1 SGHNT and CDR2 YYREEE (reference sequence). The CDR3 has 16 residues. The DNA for the CDR3 is TGTGCCAGCACCGAGGAGGTTTGGGGCGGGAGGGCCGAGCAGTTCTTC. It codes for CASTEEVWGGRAEQFF.

The V call is TRBV9, the J call TRBJ1-1; TRBD1 agrees at 7 bases. The CDR3 spans 14 residues. Germline loops: CDR1 SGDLS, CDR2 YYNGEE. Losses at the gene ends were 0 bases for V and 4 bases for J; bases not matched to a gene: 3. In DNA, the CDR3 is TGTGCCAGCAGCGTAGAAGGGGGCGGCACTGAAGCTTTCTTT. Its translation is CASSVEGGGTEAFF.

The chain couples TRBV4-1 to TRBJ2-6, with unresolved D. The CDR3 is 17 amino acids. Germline loops: CDR1 MGHRA, CDR2 YSYEKL. Trimming pared 0 bases from V and 0 bases from J, leaving 9 bases between. CDR3 residues: CASSQDSSSSGANVLTF. The CDR3 nucleotides are TGCGCCAGCAGCCAAGATTCCTCTTCCTCTGGGGCCAACGTCCTGACTTTC.

This sequence joins TRBV6-5 and TRBJ2-1; TRBD2 matches at 9 bases. Germline V CDR1 and CDR2: MNHEY, SVGAGI. This CDR3 region has 14 residues. Trimming took 7 bases from V and 7 from J; bases not matched to a gene: 8. DNA for the CDR3: TGTGCCAGCAAATTAGCGGGGGAAGAGAATGAGCAGTTCTTC. The encoded protein is CASKLAGEENEQFF.

The table lists this clone with a few counts. The rearrangement uses TRBV9 and TRBJ2-7, with 7 bases matching TRBD1. Trimming at V came to 4 bases and at J to 2 bases, leaving 6 bases not matched to a gene. The CDR3 spans 14 residues. CDR1 SGDLS and CDR2 YYNGEE come from the germline V gene. The CDR3 spells CASSLGTVTYEQYF. DNA for the CDR3: TGTGCCAGCAGCCTTGGGACAGTCACCTACGAGCAGTACTTC.

The rearrangement joins TRBV11-2 to TRBJ2-7, with 9 positions matching TRBD1. This CDR3 is 16 amino acids long. The trim removed 5 bases at V and 6 bases at J, leaving 14 bases unmatched. Germline V gives CDR1 SGHAT, CDR2 FQNNGV. The CDR3 coding sequence is TGTGCCAGCAGCCCACAGGGGGCTTGGAGGCTGAGCGAGCAGTACTTC. Residues: CASSPQGAWRLSEQYF.

The chain uses TRBV5-4 and TRBJ2-7; 7 bases align to TRBD2. The germline V gene encodes CDR1 SGHNT and CDR2 YYREEE (reference sequence). There are 14 residues in the CDR3. With V trimmed by 4 bases and J by 3 bases, 7 bases remained unmatched. The CDR3 is CASSPRREVYEQYF. The CDR3 DNA sequence: TGTGCCAGCAGCCCGCGACGGGAGGTCTACGAGCAGTACTTC.

The CDR3 here is CAWSGVSSGYGYTF. The CDR3 DNA is TGTGCCTGGAGTGGTGTCAGTTCGGGCTATGGCTACACCTTC. The chain couples TRBV30 to TRBJ1-2; D gene unclear. The CDR3 covers 14 residues. Germline values: CDR1 GTSNPN, CDR2 SVGIG (reference sequence). V lost 1 base, J lost 4 bases, and 13 bases lay in between. The full variable domain, completed using reference TRBV30 and TRBJ1-2, is SQTIHQWPATLVQPVGSPLSLECTVEGTSNPNLYWYRQAAGRGLQLLFYSVGIGQISSEVPQNLSASRPQDRQFILSSKKLLLSDSGFYLCAWSGVSSGYGYTFGSGTRLTVV.

The genes are TRBV19 and TRBJ1-5; D unresolved. Per germline, CDR1 LNHDA and CDR2 SQIVND (reference sequence). Trimming took 10 bases from V and 4 from J, leaving 14 bases between them. The CDR3 sequence is 13 residues long. CDR3 protein: CATSRDRNQPQHF. The CDR3 coding sequence is TGTGCCACCTCTCGGGATAGAAATCAGCCCCAGCATTTT.

This clone was seen a single time. The chain is built from TRBV5-4 and TRBJ1-2; 10 nucleotides agree with TRBD1. This CDR3 contains 14 residues. Germline trimming cut 4 bases from V and 4 bases from J; bases unmatched to any gene: 4. Germline CDR1 SGHNT, CDR2 YYREEE (reference sequence). The CDR3: CASSMTGGVYGYTF. The CDR3 region has the DNA TGTGCCAGCAGCATGACAGGGGGCGTCTATGGCTACACCTTC.

This chain uses TRBV29-1 with TRBJ2-7; D is possibly TRBD2 (6 bases). V lost 4 bases, J lost 4 bases, and 17 bases lay in between. From germline, CDR1 is SQVTM and CDR2 ANQGSEA. The length of the CDR3 is 14 residues. The DNA of the CDR3 is TGCAGCGTTGTTCCTCGGGAGAGGAGGTACGAGCAGTACTTC. Its translation: CSVVPRERRYEQYF.

J is TRBJ1-5 and V is TRBV21-1; the table assigns TRBD1, which was not confirmed against the DNA. TRBV21-1 is shown as a pseudogene. The CDR3 has 14 residues. The chain's CDR3 is CASSRDRGHQPQHF. As DNA, the CDR3 is TGTGCCAGCAGCAGAGACAGGGGACATCAGCCCCAGCATTTT.

This clone was found a few times. This rearrangement joins TRBV6-1 to TRBJ1-1, with D unclear. CDR1 and CDR2 from the germline V gene are MNHNS and SASEGT. Trimming took off 0 bases at V and 0 bases at J, with 8 bases between the two ends. The CDR3 consists of 15 residues. CDR3 sequence (DNA): TGTGCCAGCAGTGAAGCGCCAGATATGAACACTGAAGCTTTCTTT. Protein sequence: CASSEAPDMNTEAFF.

This chain uses TRBV27 with TRBJ2-7; TRBD1 matches 10 bases. V lost 5 bases and J lost 4; bases outside the gene matches: 11. The germline V gene has CDR1 MNHEY and CDR2 SMNVEV (reference sequence). The CDR3 has 16 amino acids. The CDR3 DNA reads TGTGCCAGCAGTCCCAGGGGACAGGGGCTTATGTACGAGCAGTACTTC. It encodes CASSPRGQGLMYEQYF.

V and J are TRBV5-1 and TRBJ1-2; possible D gene TRBD1, 5 bases. From germline, CDR1 is SGHRS and CDR2 YFSETQ. The CDR3 length is 12 residues. V was shortened by 5 bases and J by 6 bases, with 11 bases between the two germline ends. CDR3 coding DNA: TGCGCCAGCAGATACGACAGAAATGGCTACACCTTC. This gives the protein CASRYDRNGYTF.

The chain employs TRBV19 and TRBJ2-7; 7 bases align to TRBD1. After removal of 4 bases from V and 2 bases from J, the junction contained 5 bases not matched to a gene. This CDR3 spans 14 amino acids. From germline, CDR1 is LNHDA and CDR2 SQIVND (reference sequence). The CDR3 region is CASSRDRGPYEQYF. CDR3 nucleotides: TGTGCCAGTAGTAGGGACAGAGGTCCCTACGAGCAGTACTTC.

The chain carries TRBV5-1 and TRBJ2-3; 13 bases are shared with TRBD2. The CDR3 is made up of 19 amino acids. Trimming removed 5 bases from V and 3 bases from J; junction bases left unmatched: 15. Germline CDR1 SGHRS, CDR2 YFSETQ. CDR3 protein: CASRPGTSGKPRLTDTQYF. CDR3 nucleotides: TGCGCCAGCAGGCCCGGGACTAGCGGGAAACCGAGGTTGACAGATACGCAGTATTTT.

This clone was seen only once. V and J are TRBV28 and TRBJ1-1; 8 positions agree with TRBD1. V lost 6 bases to trimming and J lost 4 bases; unmatched junction nucleotides: 4. The germline V gene has CDR1 MDHEN and CDR2 SYDVKM. The length of the CDR3 is 13 residues. CDR3 sequence (DNA): TGTGCCAGCAGGATTACAGGGGGCACTGAAGCTTTCTTT. Its translation is CASRITGGTEAFF.

This clone appeared once. The rearrangement joins TRBV28 to TRBJ1-2; D may be TRBD1 (5 bases). V was pared by 4 bases and J by 7 bases, with 13 bases between. Germline V gene data show CDR1 as MDHEN and CDR2 as SYDVKM. The CDR3 contains 13 residues. CDR3 sequence: CASSSPGGGGYTF. The DNA of the CDR3 is TGTGCCAGCAGTTCCCCGGGCGGGGGTGGCTACACCTTC.